The 22 T cell receptor beta chains below all came from one sample that was sequenced in a study of cytomegalovirus exposure and HLA in healthy donors. Both 60 Vbeta primers and 13 Jbeta primers went into the PCR. Produced via immunoSEQ multiplex PCR; TCRdb's table is partial and in-frame only. This table holds some 100,000 clones, around three quarters found once. The sequencing input was PBMCs. These receptors all stem from a female donor in good health and CMV-seronegative.

This clone appeared a few times. The chain recombines TRBV6-1 with TRBJ1-1; 7 bases are a match to TRBD1. Germline V lookup: CDR1 MNHNS, CDR2 SASEGT. The CDR3 loop spans 12 amino acids. J lost 7 bases, V lost 3 bases, and 2 bases had no gene match. The DNA of the CDR3 is TGTGCCAGCAGTGATCGGGACAGTGAAGCTTTCTTT. Protein sequence: CASSDRDSEAFF.

The chain carries TRBV4-2 and TRBJ2-7, with D possibly being TRBD1 (6 bases). This CDR3 spans 15 amino acids. Per the germline V gene, CDR1 is LGHNA and CDR2 is YNFKEQ. V lost 4 bases and J lost 2, with 15 bases in between. CDR3 sequence (DNA): TGTGCCAGCAGCCCGACCGGGACAACGACCTACGAGCAGTACTTC. Its protein is CASSPTGTTTYEQYF.

The chain is built from TRBV14 and TRBJ1-1; unclear D gene. The ends were cut back, 1 base at V and 4 bases at J, with 10 bases in the middle. CDR1 and CDR2 from the germline V gene are SGHDN and FVKESK. This CDR3 has 14 amino acids. The CDR3 DNA sequence: TGTGCCAGCAGCCAAGGGTGGGCGGGCACTGAAGCTTTCTTT. It translates to CASSQGWAGTEAFF.

The chain recombines TRBV2 with TRBJ1-1, with 9 bases fitting TRBD1. The germline V gene encodes CDR1 SNHLY and CDR2 FYNNEI. This CDR3 comprises 13 residues. The ends lost 5 bases at V and 7 bases at J; junction bases unmatched: 5. The CDR3 reads CASSWTGVGEAFF. The CDR3 DNA reads TGTGCCAGCAGTTGGACAGGGGTAGGTGAAGCTTTCTTT.

V is TRBV7-9 and J is TRBJ2-1; D is unclear. Germline V gene lookup returns CDR1 SEHNR and CDR2 FQNEAQ (reference sequence). V was cut by 1 base and J by 3 bases, with 13 bases left in between. This CDR3 is 16 amino acids long. As DNA, the CDR3 is TGTGCCAGCAGCTTAGAGCCCCTTCCCCACTACAATGAGCAGTTCTTC. This translates into CASSLEPLPHYNEQFF. The variable domain in full, with the rest retrieved from reference TRBV7-9 and TRBJ2-1, is DTGVSQNPRHKITKRGQNVTFRCDPISEHNRLYWYRQTLGQGPEFLTYFQNEAQLEKSRLLSDRFSAERPKGSFSTLEIQRTEQGDSAMYLCASSLEPLPHYNEQFFGPGTRLTVL.

The chain recombines TRBV11-2 with TRBJ2-7, with 8 nucleotides matching TRBD1. Per germline, CDR1 SGHAT and CDR2 FQNNGV. The ends lost 5 bases at V and 5 bases at J; junction bases unmatched: 8. This CDR3 has 14 amino acids. In DNA form, the CDR3 reads TGTGCCAGCAGCCGGACAGGGCTTGGGCACGAGCAGTACTTC. It translates to CASSRTGLGHEQYF.

This chain uses TRBV9 with TRBJ2-7; TRBD2 aligns across 10 bases. The ends lost 4 bases at V and 2 bases at J; junction bases unmatched: 3. The CDR3 extends over 14 amino acids. CDR1 and CDR2 from the germline V gene are SGDLS and YYNGEE. The CDR3 region is CASSLTSGPYEQYF. In DNA, the CDR3 is TGTGCCAGCAGCCTGACTAGCGGGCCCTACGAGCAGTACTTC.

This clone was found once. The genes are TRBV6-1 and TRBJ1-1, with D perhaps matching TRBD1 (6 bases). Trimming cost V 7 bases and J 2 bases, with 11 bases left between them. Germline V gene sequence: CDR1 MNHNS, CDR2 SASEGT. The CDR3 has 13 residues. CDR3 DNA: TGTGCCAGCACTCAGGGGTCCAACACTGAAGCTTTCTTT. Translated: CASTQGSNTEAFF.

The chain is built from TRBV4-1 and TRBJ1-1, with D perhaps TRBD1 (6 bases). Germline values: CDR1 MGHRA, CDR2 YSYEKL. This CDR3 region has 16 residues. V was pared by 4 bases and J by 5 bases, with 20 bases between. The CDR3 nucleotides read TGCGCCAGCAGCCGAGATATTGGGGGCGTACGGACTGAAGCTTTCTTT. Its protein is CASSRDIGGVRTEAFF.

The chain recombines TRBV5-1 with TRBJ2-3; 10 bases are shared with TRBD2. V trimming: 4 bases; J trimming: 0 bases; junction bases outside the gene matches: 5. Germline V CDR1 and CDR2: SGHRS, YFSETQ. CDR3 length equals 16 residues. The CDR3 is CASSPVLAGSTDTQYF. The CDR3 nucleotides read TGCGCCAGCAGCCCTGTACTAGCGGGGAGCACAGATACGCAGTATTTT.

The chain has TRBV30 and TRBJ2-5; 11 bases line up with TRBD2. Germline V gene lookup returns CDR1 GTSNPN and CDR2 SVGIG (reference sequence). CDR3 length equals 17 residues. With V trimmed by 1 base and J by 2 bases, 9 bases remained unmatched. The CDR3 DNA reads as TGTGCCTGGAGTGCCTGGGGACTAGCGGCTGAACAAGAGACCCAGTACTTC. Translated, it gives CAWSAWGLAAEQETQYF.

The chain has TRBV27 and TRBJ1-5; 8 nucleotides match TRBD1. Trimming removed 6 bases from V and 1 base from J; junction bases left unmatched: 11. CDR1 and CDR2 from the germline V gene are MNHEY and SMNVEV (reference sequence). The CDR3 runs 17 residues. This CDR3 reads CASSQWTGLGSNQPQHF. CDR3 coding DNA: TGTGCCAGCAGCCAATGGACAGGGTTAGGCAGCAATCAGCCCCAGCATTTT.

The chain employs TRBV10-3 and TRBJ2-1; TRBD2 matches 7 bases. Germline V CDR1 and CDR2: ENHRY, SYGVKD. The CDR3 runs 14 residues. The trim removed 3 bases at V and 5 bases at J, leaving 4 bases unmatched. The CDR3 nucleotides read TGTGCCATCAGTGAAACGGGACTACACAATGAGCAGTTCTTC. Translation gives CAISETGLHNEQFF.

This clone was detected only a few times. The V gene is TRBV7-9, the J gene TRBJ1-3; D ambiguous. There are 16 residues in the CDR3. Trimming took off 5 bases at V and 0 bases at J, with 14 bases between the two ends. Germline V gives CDR1 SEHNR, CDR2 FQNEAQ (reference sequence). The CDR3 DNA reads TGTGCCAGCAGCCCAGAGGGTCTGACCTCTGGAAACACCATATATTTT. Protein product: CASSPEGLTSGNTIYF. Using reference TRBV7-9 and TRBJ1-3 for the parts outside the CDR3, the full variable domain is DTGVSQNPRHKITKRGQNVTFRCDPISEHNRLYWYRQTLGQGPEFLTYFQNEAQLEKSRLLSDRFSAERPKGSFSTLEIQRTEQGDSAMYLCASSPEGLTSGNTIYFGEGSWLTVV.

The chain employs TRBV7-9 and TRBJ1-2; 7 bases fit TRBD1. This CDR3 region has 15 residues. The germline CDR1 and CDR2 sequences are SEHNR and FQNEAQ (reference sequence). The V segment lost 0 bases and the J segment 5 bases; nucleotides outside the gene matches: 6. CDR3 in amino acids: CASSLADREYYGYTF. CDR3 DNA sequence: TGTGCCAGCAGCTTAGCAGACAGGGAATATTATGGCTACACCTTC.

This clone was found a few times. The rearrangement uses TRBV5-6 and TRBJ1-1; 9 bases match TRBD1. The CDR3 is 19 amino acids. With V trimmed by 5 bases and J by 0 bases, 17 bases remained unmatched. Germline V gene lookup returns CDR1 SGHDT and CDR2 YYEEEE. The CDR3 DNA follows: TGTGCCAGCAGTCAGGACGTCGGACAGGGGAGGGTAGTGAACACTGAAGCTTTCTTT. It codes for CASSQDVGQGRVVNTEAFF.

This chain connects TRBV7-9 to TRBJ2-5; 12 bases map to TRBD2. The J segment lost 0 bases and the V segment lost 5 bases, leaving 13 bases of the junction unmatched. The CDR3 consists of 19 residues. Germline CDR1 is SEHNR and CDR2 is FQNEAQ (reference sequence). CDR3 in amino acids: CASSPPPSGGGSYQETQYF. The CDR3 DNA reads as TGTGCCAGCAGCCCACCCCCTAGCGGGGGGGGTTCGTACCAAGAGACCCAGTACTTC.

This rearrangement joins TRBV30 to TRBJ2-1, with 15 nucleotides matching TRBD2. V trimming: 5 bases; J trimming: 10 bases; junction bases outside the gene matches: 6. The CDR3 spans 14 residues. In germline, CDR1 is GTSNPN, CDR2 SVGIG (reference sequence). The CDR3 protein is CAWGTSGGPREQFF. In nucleotides, the CDR3 is TGTGCCTGGGGGACTAGCGGGGGGCCGAGGGAGCAGTTCTTC.

The chain recombines TRBV12-5 with TRBJ1-5; TRBD1 is a possible D gene (6 bases). The germline gives CDR1 LGHNT, CDR2 FRNRAP. V lost 10 bases, J lost 1 base, and 17 bases lay in between. The CDR3 is made up of 15 amino acids. CDR3: CATKRGGVSNQPQHF. In DNA form, the CDR3 reads TGTGCTACCAAAAGAGGGGGGGTAAGCAATCAGCCCCAGCATTTT.

The chain combines TRBV28 with TRBJ1-3, with D possibly TRBD1 on 5 matching bases. Germline V gene data show CDR1 as MDHEN and CDR2 as SYDVKM. This CDR3 is 17 amino acids long. V was trimmed by 5 bases and J by 1 base, leaving 18 bases between them. CDR3 sequence reads: CASSPRSGIVSGNTIYF. Written as DNA, the CDR3 is TGTGCCAGCAGTCCGAGATCAGGGATCGTGTCTGGAAACACCATATATTTT.

V is TRBV6-6 and J is TRBJ2-6; the D gene is possibly TRBD1 (5 bases). The CDR3 is made up of 15 amino acids. V lost 2 bases, J lost 1 base, and 6 bases lay in between. The germline CDR1 and CDR2 sequences are MNHNY and SVGAGI (reference sequence). The CDR3 region is CASSYAGSGANVLTF. CDR3 in DNA: TGTGCCAGCAGTTACGCAGGGTCTGGGGCCAACGTCCTGACTTTC.

The rearrangement uses TRBV1 and TRBJ2-7; the D call of TRBD1 is as the table states it, not checked on the DNA. TRBV1 counts as a pseudogene. CDR3 length: 18 residues. DNA of the CDR3: TGCACCAGCAGCCAAGATAGGGGGAGGACAGGGGATCCCTACGAGCAGTACTTC. Its translation is CTSSQDRGRTGDPYEQYF.